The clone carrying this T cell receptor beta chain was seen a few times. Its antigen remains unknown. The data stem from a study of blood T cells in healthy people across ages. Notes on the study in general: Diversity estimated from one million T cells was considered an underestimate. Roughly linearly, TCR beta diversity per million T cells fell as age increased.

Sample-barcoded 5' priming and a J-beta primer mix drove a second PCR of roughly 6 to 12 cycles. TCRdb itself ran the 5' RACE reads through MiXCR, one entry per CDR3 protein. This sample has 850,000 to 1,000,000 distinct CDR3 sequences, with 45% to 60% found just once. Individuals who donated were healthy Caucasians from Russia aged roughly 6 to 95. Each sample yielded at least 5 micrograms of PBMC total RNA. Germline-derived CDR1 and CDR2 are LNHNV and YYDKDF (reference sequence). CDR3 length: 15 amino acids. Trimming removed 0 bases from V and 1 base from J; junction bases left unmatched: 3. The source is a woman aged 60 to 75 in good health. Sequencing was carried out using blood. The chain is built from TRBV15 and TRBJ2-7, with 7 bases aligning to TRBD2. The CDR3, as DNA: TGTGCCACCAGCAGAGATCGGCGGGGGTCCTACGAGCAGTACTTC. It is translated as CATSRDRRGSYEQYF.